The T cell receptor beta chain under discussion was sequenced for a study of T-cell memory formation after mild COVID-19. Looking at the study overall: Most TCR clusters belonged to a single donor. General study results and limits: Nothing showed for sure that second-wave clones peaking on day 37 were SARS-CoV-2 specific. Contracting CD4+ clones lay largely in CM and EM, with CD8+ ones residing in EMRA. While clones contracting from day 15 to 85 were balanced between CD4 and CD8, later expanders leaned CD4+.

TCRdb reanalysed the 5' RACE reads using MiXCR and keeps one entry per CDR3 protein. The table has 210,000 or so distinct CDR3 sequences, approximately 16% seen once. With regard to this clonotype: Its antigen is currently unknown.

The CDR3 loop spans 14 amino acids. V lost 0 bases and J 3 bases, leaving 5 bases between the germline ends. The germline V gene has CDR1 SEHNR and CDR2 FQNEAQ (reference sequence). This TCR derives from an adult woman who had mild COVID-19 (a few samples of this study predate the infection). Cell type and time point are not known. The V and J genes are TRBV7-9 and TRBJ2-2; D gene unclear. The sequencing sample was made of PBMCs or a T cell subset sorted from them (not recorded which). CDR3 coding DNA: TGTGCCAGCAGCTTAGCCGAGGACACCGGGGAGCTGTTTTTT. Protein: CASSLAEDTGELFF. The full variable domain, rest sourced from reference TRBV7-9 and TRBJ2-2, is DTGVSQNPRHKITKRGQNVTFRCDPISEHNRLYWYRQTLGQGPEFLTYFQNEAQLEKSRLLSDRFSAERPKGSFSTLEIQRTEQGDSAMYLCASSLAEDTGELFFGEGSRLTVL.